Listed below are T cell receptor beta chains from one sample, sequenced in a study of Graves' ophthalmopathy and Graves' hyperthyroidism. TCRdb processed the multiplex PCR reads anew with MiXCR; each CDR3 protein has one entry. The table has 300,000 or so distinct CDR3 sequences, 15% to 20% seen once. Input material: peripheral blood. These receptor sequences come from an adult man with Graves' ophthalmopathy. Both conserved end residues are trimmed from each CDR3. Fields, in order: V gene, J gene, D gene, CDR3 protein. The D gene is left open where the match is weak.

>TRBV20-1|TRBJ2-5|TRBD1
SARDQGTAKETQY
>TRBV27|TRBJ2-2|TRBD1
ASRTIGQGRTGELF
>TRBV6-1|TRBJ2-2|TRBD1
ASIKGTGSGELF
>TRBV7-9|TRBJ1-1|TRBD1
ASSLWDRGGTEAF
>TRBV6-1|TRBJ2-5|-
ASSEGGIPFGTQY
>TRBV7-2|TRBJ1-1|-
ASSLGRALNTEAF
>TRBV6-2/TRBV6-3|TRBJ1-1|-
ASSYASVGWRSTEAF
>TRBV5-1|TRBJ2-2|TRBD2
ASSGKTGTSHGELF
>TRBV25-1|TRBJ1-2|-
ASSGWTDYGYT
>TRBV2|TRBJ2-7|-
ASSDWDTTYEQY
>TRBV18|TRBJ2-5|-
ASSRSGSDQETQY
>TRBV6-5|TRBJ1-2|TRBD1
ASSPIRTGGPSYGYT
>TRBV12-3/TRBV12-4|TRBJ1-2|-
ASTRGARLGGYT
>TRBV2|TRBJ1-1|-
ASRSANTEAF
>TRBV12-5|TRBJ2-7|-
ATILDTYEQY